What follows describes a single TCR beta chain. Its binding antigen is unknown. Nothing much larger sits one base from this clone, and base qualities are not available. Including the terminal cysteine and phenylalanine, the CDR3 comprises 14 residues. The only DNA kept is the CDR3, 42 bases in frame from the first base. The germline V gene (reference sequence) yields MNHEY for CDR1 and SMNVEV for CDR2. From V the trimming removes 6 bases and from J it removes 7 bases, while the gene matches leave 8 bases of the junction unaccounted for. The data originate from a study of blood T cell repertoires in COVID-19 (dated by TCRdb to about 2020). At the level of the whole study: Samples covering the acute and convalescent phases of COVID-19 were provided by collaborators in the United States, Italy and Spain. Where HLA class I and class II types were available, the types were taken from metadata supplied by the sample provider, not from assay-based typing. The prospective study material was composed of cDNA or gDNA derived from T cells, B-cell-depleted T cells, or PBMCs. Subjects who had been exposed to COVID-19, were actively infected with it, or had recovered from it provided the deeply sampled blood TCRbeta repertoires that made up the dataset. The sample metadata nearly always contained a de-identified subject ID, COVID-19 status, age in years and sex. The repertoires were made available in a free public database intended to serve as a resource for research on the immune response to SARS-CoV-2. The samples were drawn from the first 160 participants of the ongoing ImmuneRACE study and from 1,254 subjects provided by 6 global collaborators.

The research as a whole found: Clinical and demographic metadata were provided uncurated, with the amount varying by source and participant.

Participants in the prospective study were aged roughly 18 to 100 years, lived in about two dozen United States geographic areas, and enrolled through a virtual design. To assign participants to cohorts, the prospective study relied on clinical history that participants themselves reported in a screening survey and a study questionnaire. Recovered participants in ImmuneRACE Cohort 3 were defined as having two consecutive negative NP/OP PCR tests, clearance from a healthcare professional, or resolution of symptoms. Mobile phlebotomists in the prospective study collected whole blood, serum and a nasopharyngeal or oropharyngeal swab from every participant. Additional blood draws and questionnaires over an approximately 2-month period could optionally be provided by prospective study participants. Before DNA extraction, blood samples from the prospective study were shipped at room temperature or frozen.

TCRbeta CDR3 regions were amplified from genomic DNA by means of the immunoSEQ Assay, a bias-controlled multiplex PCR. In the authors' own workflow: Nucleated cell counts per sample were estimated from amplification of reference gene primers within the assay. To quantify the absolute abundance of each unique TCRbeta CDR3 rearrangement, sequence reads were collapsed and filtered. Productive Simpson clonality was computed per sample as the square root of Simpson's diversity index over productive rearrangements. Held by TCRdb, this immuneACCESS table contains in-frame sequences only and omits some clones. Under half of the omission traces to an unresolved V gene where checked; the cause of the rest is unknown. V, J and clone size reflect that table, while D and trimming were determined from the DNA. The sample includes hundreds of thousands of clones, with roughly 88% observed a single time. The ten largest clones take up around 1% of the sample.

The sequence was collected from a woman in her 30s who had recovered from COVID-19. Sequencing used PBMCs or T cells enriched from blood (not recorded which). In this chain, TRBV27 is recombined with TRBJ2-4; TRBD1 aligns with 8 central bases. The CDR3 corresponds to CASRGRQGANIQYF. The DNA sequence is TGTGCCAGCAGAGGGCGGCAGGGGGCGAACATTCAGTACTTC.